This record covers a single T cell receptor beta chain. No antigen is known for it. Between the trimmed V and J ends, which lost 8 bases and 5 bases, there was a span of 25 bases. Per the germline V gene, CDR1 is MDHEN and CDR2 is SYDVKM. The CDR3 is 16 amino acids. Primers: 60 Vbeta forward and 13 Jbeta reverse. Using immunoSEQ multiplex PCR, the repertoire was profiled, and TCRdb retains in-frame clones only, with some absent. The table has tens of thousands of clones, 76% seen once; the top ten hold roughly 7.9%. This specimen belongs to a study of cytomegalovirus exposure and HLA in healthy donors. Whole-study findings and limits: Data from an earlier analysis indicated that most TCR beta V segments were productive either about 90% or about 30% of the time.

This chain links TRBV28 with TRBJ2-7, with D perhaps TRBD2 (6 bases). The sequencing input was PBMCs. The source is a woman aged 25 to 39 in good health and CMV-seropositive. The CDR3 nucleotides read TGTGCCAGCCGAGCCTATGTCGGGAGTTCGGGGGACGAGCAGTACTTC. Its translation: CASRAYVGSSGDEQYF.